This T cell receptor beta chain was obtained from a study of blood T cell repertoires in COVID-19. Study overall: Spain, Italy and the United States supplied samples that represented acute and convalescent COVID-19. Sources were T cells, B-cell-depleted T cells, or PBMCs; the material itself was cDNA or gDNA.

Germline CDR1 MDHEN, CDR2 SYDVKM. This CDR3 has 15 amino acids. The germline V and J ends were trimmed by 5 bases and 3 bases, with 14 bases remaining between them. In the original analysis: The authors estimated nucleated cell counts from reference gene primer amplification. Only in-frame clones appear in the TCRdb table, and some are missing; sequencing was by immunoSEQ multiplex PCR. V and J calls and clone size are those listed in that table; D and trimming were worked out from the DNA. Altogether about 88,000 clones are present, approximately 90% being singletons, with the ten largest covering 1.7%.

The sample was peripheral blood. This receptor was identified in a man in his 60s with acute or convalescent COVID-19. V gene TRBV28 combines with J gene TRBJ1-5; the D gene is possibly TRBD1 (6 bases). The CDR3 region has the DNA TGTGCCAGCAGTCCCAGTTGGGACACCAATCAGCCCCAGCATTTT. Translation gives CASSPSWDTNQPQHF.